These 15 T cell receptor beta chains originate from one sample sequenced in a study of Graves' ophthalmopathy and Graves' hyperthyroidism. RNA transcripts were the source from which TCR beta CDR3 regions were amplified. An initial RT-PCR round employing HTBI primers preceded a second-round multiplex PCR. TCRdb re-called the multiplex PCR reads through MiXCR, storing one row per CDR3 protein. Of 500,000 to 700,000 distinct CDR3 sequences in the sample, about 24% were seen once. The sequencing sample was made of peripheral blood. The origin of the receptors is a woman between 18 and 29 years old with stable Graves' hyperthyroidism. Some clones in this sample may be carry-over from other donors' samples.

CDR3 bases: TGTGCCACCAGCAGGCACCGGGGCACTGAAGCTTTCTTT. This encodes CATSRHRGTEAFF. The chain is built from TRBV15 and TRBJ1-1, with D hard to call. The CDR3 spans 13 residues. V lost 3 bases and J lost 4, with 9 bases in between. CDR1 is LNHNV and CDR2 is YYDKDF in the germline V gene (reference sequence).

In its sample, this clonotype was seen a few times. The chain recombines TRBV6-1 with TRBJ2-7, with 7 bases fitting TRBD1. V lost 2 bases, J lost 3 bases, and 7 bases stayed unmatched. CDR1 and CDR2 from the germline V gene are MNHNS and SASEGT. The CDR3 sequence is 15 residues long. The chain's CDR3 is CASSERTGLGYEQYF. CDR3 sequence (DNA): TGTGCCAGCAGTGAAAGGACAGGTCTCGGCTACGAGCAGTACTTC.

V is TRBV6-5 and J is TRBJ2-2, with a tentative D call TRBD1 (6 bases). The CDR3 is 14 amino acids. CDR1 and CDR2 from the germline V gene are MNHEY and SVGAGI. V was cut by 4 bases and J by 4 bases, with 10 bases left in between. The CDR3 bases are TGTGCCAGCAGTTGGGGGCCTAGCACCGGGGAGCTGTTTTTT. As protein: CASSWGPSTGELFF.

This clonotype came up many times. This chain uses TRBV24-1 with TRBJ2-5; 10 bases are a match to TRBD2. CDR3 length equals 16 residues. Germline CDR1 and CDR2: KGHDR and SFDVKD. V was pared by 4 bases and J by 5 bases, with 9 bases of the junction left unmatched. CDR3 amino acids: CATSDPSGGASETQYF. The CDR3, as DNA: TGTGCCACCAGTGACCCCAGCGGGGGGGCCTCGGAGACCCAGTACTTC.

This sequence joins TRBV27 and TRBJ1-5; D unresolved. Germline V CDR1 and CDR2: MNHEY, SMNVEV (reference sequence). CDR3 length equals 13 residues. V was cut by 11 bases and J by 0 bases, with 11 bases left in between. CDR3 residues: CAAGEYSNQPQHF. The DNA for the CDR3 is TGTGCCGCCGGGGAGTATAGCAATCAGCCCCAGCATTTT.

This clonotype was detected ten times or more. The chain is built from TRBV28 and TRBJ2-2; 8 nucleotides agree with TRBD2. This CDR3 is built from 15 residues. V lost 5 bases and J lost 5; bases outside the gene matches: 7. The germline V gene has CDR1 MDHEN and CDR2 SYDVKM. The CDR3: CASSVPGGRTGELFF. CDR3 bases: TGTGCCAGCAGTGTTCCAGGCGGGAGGACCGGGGAGCTGTTTTTT.

This clonotype was picked up many times. The chain uses TRBV7-6 and TRBJ1-3; no clear D. CDR3 length equals 14 residues. The V gene lost 8 bases and the J gene lost 0 bases, with 11 bases spanning the gap. CDR1 and CDR2 from the germline V gene are SGHVS and FNYEAQ. The CDR3 protein is CASSARHSGNTIYF. The CDR3 coding sequence is TGTGCCAGCTCGGCCAGGCACTCTGGAAACACCATATATTTT. Looking up the rest from reference TRBV7-6 and TRBJ1-3 gives the full variable domain: GAGVSQSPRYKVTKRGQDVALRCDPISGHVSLYWYRQALGQGPEFLTYFNYEAQQDKSGLPNDRFSAERPEGSISTLTIQRTEQRDSAMYRCASSARHSGNTIYFGEGSWLTVV.

This clonotype came up many times. The chain uses TRBV7-9 and TRBJ1-2; D gene uncertain. CDR3 length equals 12 residues. Germline values: CDR1 SEHNR, CDR2 FQNEAQ (reference sequence). The V and J ends lost 2 bases and 4 bases respectively, with 5 bases between them. CDR3 nucleotide sequence: TGTGCCAGCAGCTTACGCAGCTATGGCTACACCTTC. Residues: CASSLRSYGYTF.

Ten or more counts support this clonotype. The rearrangement uses TRBV20-1 and TRBJ1-1; 8 bases agree with TRBD1. CDR3 size: 17 residues. The trim removed 6 bases at V and 0 bases at J, leaving 15 bases unmatched. In germline, CDR1 is DFQATT, CDR2 SNEGSKA (reference sequence). The CDR3 protein is CSARPGQAIIMNTEAFF. As DNA, the CDR3 is TGCAGTGCCAGACCGGGACAGGCGATAATCATGAACACTGAAGCTTTCTTT.

The gene calls are TRBV6-1 and TRBJ1-1; TRBD1 is a possible D gene (6 bases). Germline-derived CDR1 and CDR2 are MNHNS and SASEGT. Trimming cost V 0 bases and J 0 bases, with 11 bases left between them. The CDR3 extends over 16 amino acids. The CDR3 region is CASSEAVGQLNTEAFF. DNA of the CDR3: TGTGCCAGCAGTGAAGCGGTCGGACAGTTGAACACTGAAGCTTTCTTT.

The chain couples TRBV5-1 to TRBJ2-2; 7 nucleotides line up with TRBD2. V lost 0 bases to trimming and J lost 1 base; unmatched junction nucleotides: 3. This CDR3 has 16 amino acids. Germline V CDR1 and CDR2: SGHRS, YFSETQ. The CDR3 is CASSLEPSGNTGELFF. Written as DNA, the CDR3 is TGCGCCAGCAGCTTGGAACCTAGCGGGAACACCGGGGAGCTGTTTTTT.

Many counts were recorded for this clonotype. The chain carries TRBV12-3 or TRBV12-4 and TRBJ1-2, with D unclear. Between the trimmed V and J ends, which lost 4 bases and 0 bases, there was a span of 6 bases. This CDR3 region has 13 residues. The CDR3 protein is CASSSGANYGYTF. CDR3 DNA: TGTGCCAGCAGTTCTGGAGCTAACTATGGCTACACCTTC.

Many counts were recorded for this clonotype. The chain combines TRBV4-1 with TRBJ1-2; 7 positions match TRBD1. Germline V gene sequence: CDR1 MGHRA, CDR2 YSYEKL. This CDR3 has 15 amino acids. V lost 1 base to trimming and J lost 9 bases; unmatched junction nucleotides: 11. The CDR3 loop is CASSQATFLQGSYTF. Written as DNA, the CDR3 is TGCGCCAGCAGCCAAGCAACATTCCTACAGGGGAGCTACACCTTC.

This chain links TRBV5-4 with TRBJ1-1; D not certain. From germline, CDR1 is SGHNT and CDR2 YYREEE (reference sequence). Trimming removed 1 base at V and 4 bases at J, with 8 bases between. The CDR3 length is 13 residues. CDR3 loop: CASSLMGSTEAFF. The DNA for the CDR3 is TGTGCCAGCAGCTTGATGGGAAGCACTGAAGCTTTCTTT. Together with reference TRBV5-4 and TRBJ1-1, the CDR3 gives the full variable domain: ETGVTQSPTHLIKTRGQQVTLRCSSQSGHNTVSWYQQALGQGPQFIFQYYREEENGRGNFPPRFSGLQFPNYSSELNVNALELDDSALYLCASSLMGSTEAFFGQGTRLTVV.

This sequence joins TRBV6-2 or TRBV6-3 and TRBJ2-3, with TRBD2 matching 9 bases. The germline gives CDR1 MNHEY, CDR2 SVGEGT. The V segment lost 7 bases and the J segment 3 bases; nucleotides outside the gene matches: 8. The CDR3 runs 15 residues. CDR3 bases: TGTGCCAGCACCTTGACTAGCGGACCTACAGATACGCAGTATTTT. Translating it yields CASTLTSGPTDTQYF.